This T cell receptor beta chain was captured in a study of naive and memory T cell subsets. This clonotype appeared a few times. Its matching antigen is unknown. CDR1 and CDR2 from the germline V gene are SGHRS and YFSETQ. This CDR3 contains 17 residues. The junction had 12 bases not matched to a gene; V was cut back by 4 bases and J by 3 bases. Points from the study as a whole: Over 85% of naive TCR sequences appeared only once after error correction, unlike memory subsets. Findings for naive and memory subsets could not be checked against ground truth.

The beta constant-region primer was an equimolar mix of two oligonucleotides covering TRBC1 and TRBC2. TCRdb redid the calling of the UMI-ligation and nested PCR reads with MiXCR, one entry per CDR3 protein. This sample has roughly 140,000 distinct CDR3 sequences, with 15% to 20% found just once. This receptor was obtained from a human donor in good health. Sequencing input: naive CD4+ T cells from blood. The chain links TRBV5-1 to TRBJ2-7, with 11 bases that match TRBD2. The DNA of the CDR3 is TGCGCCAGCAGCCCGGAAACTAGCGGGGGAGCTCACTACGAGCAGTACTTC. This sequence encodes CASSPETSGGAHYEQYF. Full variable domain (remainder filled in from reference TRBV5-1 and TRBJ2-7): KAGVTQTPRYLIKTRGQQVTLSCSPISGHRSVSWYQQTPGQGLQFLFEYFSETQRNKGNFPGRFSGRQFSNSRSEMNVSTLELGDSALYLCASSPETSGGAHYEQYFGPGTRLTVT.